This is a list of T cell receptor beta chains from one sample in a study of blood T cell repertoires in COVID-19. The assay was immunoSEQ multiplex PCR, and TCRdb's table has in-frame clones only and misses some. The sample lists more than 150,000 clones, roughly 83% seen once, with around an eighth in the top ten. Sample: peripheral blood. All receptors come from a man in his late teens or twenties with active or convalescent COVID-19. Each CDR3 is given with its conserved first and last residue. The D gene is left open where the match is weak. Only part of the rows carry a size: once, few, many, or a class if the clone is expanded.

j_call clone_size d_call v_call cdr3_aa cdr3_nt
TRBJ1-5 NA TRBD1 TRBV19 CASNADRPLNQPQHF TGTGCCAGTAACGCGGACAGGCCCCTCAATCAGCCCCAGCATTTT
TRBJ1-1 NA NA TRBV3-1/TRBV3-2 CASSQVEGVTEAFF TGTGCCAGCAGCCAAGTAGAAGGGGTCACTGAAGCTTTCTTT
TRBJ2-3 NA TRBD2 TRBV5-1 CASSLGLAGIPSSTDTQYF TGCGCCAGCAGCTTGGGGCTAGCGGGGATACCCTCTAGCACAGATACGCAGTATTTT
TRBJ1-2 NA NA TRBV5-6 CASSPSQGYYGYTF TGTGCCAGCTCACCATCACAGGGATACTATGGCTACACCTTC
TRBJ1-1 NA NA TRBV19 CASSIGAGRAEAFF TGTGCCAGTAGTATAGGGGCAGGGAGGGCTGAAGCTTTCTTT
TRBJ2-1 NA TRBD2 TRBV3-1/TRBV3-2 CASTPLGTSRNNEQFF TGTGCCAGCACCCCTTTAGGGACTAGCAGAAACAATGAGCAGTTCTTC
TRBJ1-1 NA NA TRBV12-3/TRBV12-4 CASPGFKGTEAFF TGTGCCAGTCCGGGATTCAAGGGCACTGAAGCTTTCTTT
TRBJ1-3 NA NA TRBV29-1 CSVDKGVSSGNTIYF TGCAGCGTTGATAAGGGGGTGAGCTCTGGAAACACCATATATTTT
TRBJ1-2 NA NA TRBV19 CASKETVDYGYTF TGTGCCAGTAAGGAGACAGTAGACTATGGCTACACCTTC
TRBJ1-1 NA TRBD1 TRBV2 CASSPQRDRGTEAFF TGTGCCAGCAGTCCCCAGAGAGACAGGGGCACTGAAGCTTTCTTT
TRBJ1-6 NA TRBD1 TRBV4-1 CASSRNTGGGRSYNSPLHF TGCGCCAGCAGCCGAAATACAGGGGGCGGAAGGTCCTATAATTCACCCCTCCACTTT
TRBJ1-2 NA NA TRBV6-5 CASSHRDGYTF TGTGCCAGCAGTCACAGGGATGGCTACACCTTC
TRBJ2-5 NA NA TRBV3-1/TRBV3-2 CASSQGQEHQETQYF TGTGCCAGCAGCCAAGGACAGGAGCATCAAGAGACCCAGTACTTC
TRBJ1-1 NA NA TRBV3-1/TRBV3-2 CASSQVRGTEAFF TGTGCCAGCAGCCAAGTCCGGGGCACTGAAGCTTTCTTT
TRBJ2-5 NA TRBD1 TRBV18 CASSPDRGKQETQYF TGTGCCAGCTCACCGGACAGGGGGAAACAAGAGACCCAGTACTTC
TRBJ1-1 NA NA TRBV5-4 CASSSTFGRRGTEAFF TGTGCCAGCAGCTCCACCTTCGGCAGGCGTGGCACTGAAGCTTTCTTT
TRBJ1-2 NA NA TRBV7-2 CASSSRQAYNYGYTF TGTGCCAGCAGCTCTCGTCAGGCATATAACTATGGCTACACCTTC
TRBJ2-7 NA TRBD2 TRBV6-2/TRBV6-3 CASSRTSGGTYEQYF TGTGCCAGCAGCCGGACTAGCGGGGGAACCTACGAGCAGTACTTC
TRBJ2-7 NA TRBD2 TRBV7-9 CASSRRGTSGSGEQYF TGTGCCAGCAGCCGACGCGGGACTAGCGGGAGCGGCGAGCAGTACTTC
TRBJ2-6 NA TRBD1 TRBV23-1 CASSPDRGRFCGANVLTF TGCGCCAGCAGCCCGGACAGGGGGCGTTTTTGTGGGGCCAACGTCCTGACTTTC
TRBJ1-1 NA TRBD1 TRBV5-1 CASSPEGALNSEAFF TGCGCCAGCAGCCCGGAGGGGGCGCTGAATAGTGAAGCTTTCTTT
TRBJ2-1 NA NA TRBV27 CASSFGGGEQFF TGTGCCAGCAGTTTTGGGGGCGGTGAGCAGTTCTTC
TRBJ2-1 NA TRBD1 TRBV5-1 CASSSTGTGSGNEQFF TGCGCCAGCAGCTCGACCGGGACAGGGTCGGGCAATGAGCAGTTCTTC
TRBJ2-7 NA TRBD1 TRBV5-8 CASSPGWGQGPLDEQYF TGTGCCAGCAGCCCCGGCTGGGGACAGGGTCCGTTGGACGAGCAGTACTTC
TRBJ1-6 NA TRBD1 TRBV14 CASSPDRVDSPLHF TGTGCCAGCAGCCCGGACAGGGTTGATTCACCCCTCCACTTT
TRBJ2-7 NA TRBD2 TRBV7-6 CASSWGLAGKYSHEQYF TGTGCCAGCAGCTGGGGACTAGCGGGGAAATACTCCCACGAGCAGTACTTC
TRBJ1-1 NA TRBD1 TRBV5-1 CASSPGDRAEAFF TGCGCCAGCAGCCCCGGTGACAGGGCTGAAGCTTTCTTT
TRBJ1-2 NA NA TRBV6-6 CASSYSGQGSGYTF TGTGCCAGCAGTTACTCTGGGCAGGGAAGTGGCTACACCTTC
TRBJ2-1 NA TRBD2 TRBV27 CASIPFSGRDYNEQFF TGTGCCAGCATCCCCTTTAGCGGGAGGGACTACAATGAGCAGTTCTTC
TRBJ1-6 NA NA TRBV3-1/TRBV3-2 CASSPLVENSPLHF TGTGCCAGCAGCCCTCTAGTTGAAAATTCACCCCTCCACTTT
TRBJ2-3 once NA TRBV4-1 CASSLGPSTDTQYF TGCGCCAGCAGCCTTGGGCCCAGCACAGATACGCAGTATTTT
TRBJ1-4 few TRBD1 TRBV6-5 CASSYSGTGGEKLFF TGTGCCAGCAGTTACTCCGGGACAGGGGGGGAAAAACTGTTTTTT